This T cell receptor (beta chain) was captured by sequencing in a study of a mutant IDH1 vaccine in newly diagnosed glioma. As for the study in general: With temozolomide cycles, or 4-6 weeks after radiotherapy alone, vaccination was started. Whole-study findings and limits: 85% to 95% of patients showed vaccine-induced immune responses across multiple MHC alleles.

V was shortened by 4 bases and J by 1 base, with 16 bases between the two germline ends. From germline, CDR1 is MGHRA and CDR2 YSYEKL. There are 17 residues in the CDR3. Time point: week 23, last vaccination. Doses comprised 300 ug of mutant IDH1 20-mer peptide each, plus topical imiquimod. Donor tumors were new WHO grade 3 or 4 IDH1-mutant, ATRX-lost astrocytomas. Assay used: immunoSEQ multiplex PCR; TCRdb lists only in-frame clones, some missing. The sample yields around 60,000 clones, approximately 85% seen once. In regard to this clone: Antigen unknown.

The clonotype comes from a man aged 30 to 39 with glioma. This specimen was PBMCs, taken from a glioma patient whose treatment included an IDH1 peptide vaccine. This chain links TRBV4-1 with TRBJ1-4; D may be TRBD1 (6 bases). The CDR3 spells CASSRGGRVRTNEKLFF. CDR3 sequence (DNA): TGCGCCAGCAGCCGCGGGGGCAGGGTAAGAACTAATGAAAAACTGTTTTTT.